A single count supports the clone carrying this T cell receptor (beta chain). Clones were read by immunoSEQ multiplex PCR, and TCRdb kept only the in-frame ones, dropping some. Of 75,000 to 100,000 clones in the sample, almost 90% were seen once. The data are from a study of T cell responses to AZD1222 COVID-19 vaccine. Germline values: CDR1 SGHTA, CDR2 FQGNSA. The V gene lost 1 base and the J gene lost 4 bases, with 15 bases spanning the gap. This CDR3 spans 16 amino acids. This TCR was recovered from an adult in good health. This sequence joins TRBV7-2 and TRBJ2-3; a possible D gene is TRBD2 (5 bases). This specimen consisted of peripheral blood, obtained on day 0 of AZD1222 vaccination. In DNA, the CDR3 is TGTGCCAGCAGCTTAGGAAGGGCCTTCGGGGCAGATACGCAGTATTTT. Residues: CASSLGRAFGADTQYF.